This is a list of T cell receptor beta chains from one sample in a study of T-cell reconstitution after alpha-beta-depleted transplantation in children. One entry per CDR3 protein, called by TCRdb with MiXCR from the PCR reads. The table shows 90,000 to 100,000 distinct CDR3 sequences, with 20% to 30% occurring only once. Specimen: PBMCs, collected before TCRalphabeta/CD19-depleted stem cell transplant. These receptors were taken from a boy between 2 and 10 years old with acute lymphoblastic leukemia, due to receive a stem cell transplant. CDR3s include the opening cysteine and the closing phenylalanine or tryptophan. D genes are given only for firm matches. The size of a clone is reported for some rows only, either as once, few or many, or as a class for expanded clones.

v_gene	d_gene	len	j_gene	abundance	CDR3aa	CDR3nt
TRBV7-2	TRBD2	16	TRBJ2-1	once	CASSLARLAGGNEQFF	TGTGCCAGCAGCTTAGCTCGACTAGCGGGAGGCAATGAGCAGTTCTTC
TRBV5-1	-	16	TRBJ2-5	few	CASSLSRGGGQETQYF	TGCGCCAGCAGCTTGAGCCGGGGTGGTGGTCAAGAGACCCAGTACTTC
TRBV15	-	16	TRBJ1-4	few	CATSRSPRATNEKLFF	TGTGCCACCAGCAGAAGCCCCCGGGCAACTAATGAAAAACTGTTTTTT
TRBV25-1	-	17	TRBJ2-5	-	CASSAGSAGKLKETQYF	TGTGCCAGCAGTGCCGGGTCGGCGGGCAAGTTAAAAGAGACCCAGTACTTC
TRBV6-5	-	12	TRBJ1-2	-	CASSSGRLGYTF	TGTGCCAGCAGTTCCGGACGGTTGGGCTACACCTTC
TRBV7-8	-	12	TRBJ2-1	many	CASSLSPSEQFF	TGTGCCAGCAGCTTAAGTCCTAGTGAGCAGTTCTTC
TRBV5-1	TRBD2	18	TRBJ2-1	-	CASSLAVTSGALYNEQFF	TGCGCCAGCAGCTTGGCCGTTACTAGCGGAGCCCTTTACAATGAGCAGTTCTTC
TRBV28	-	16	TRBJ1-3	-	CASSTSTWSPGNTIYF	TGTGCCAGCAGCACCTCGACTTGGAGCCCTGGAAACACCATATATTTT
TRBV3-1	-	15	TRBJ2-3	few	CASSQAVRISDTQYF	TGTGCCAGCAGCCAAGCCGTCCGAATCTCAGATACGCAGTATTTT
TRBV27	TRBD2	14	TRBJ2-7	few	CASSPGTSMNEQYF	TGTGCCAGCAGTCCCGGGACTAGCATGAACGAGCAGTACTTC
TRBV19	-	12	TRBJ2-3	-	CASSNLADTQYF	TGTGCCAGTAGTAATCTTGCAGATACGCAGTATTTT
TRBV28	-	13	TRBJ1-1	-	CASSPGGWPEAFF	TGTGCCAGCAGCCCCGGAGGGTGGCCTGAAGCTTTCTTT
TRBV28	TRBD1	15	TRBJ1-5	-	CASRARDRRNQPQHF	TGTGCCAGCAGGGCCCGGGACAGGCGCAATCAGCCCCAGCATTTT
TRBV7-9	-	11	TRBJ1-2	many	CASSSSRGYTF	TGTGCCAGCAGCTCCTCCAGAGGCTACACCTTC
TRBV5-1	-	14	TRBJ1-1	many	CASSAAGGSTEAFF	TGCGCCAGCAGCGCGGCGGGGGGGAGTACTGAAGCTTTCTTT
TRBV9	TRBD2	14	TRBJ2-3	-	CASSPGGRGDTQYF	TGTGCCAGCTCACCGGGAGGAAGGGGAGATACGCAGTATTTT
TRBV5-1	-	13	TRBJ2-1	-	CASSLDDYPEQFF	TGCGCCAGCAGCTTGGATGACTACCCGGAGCAGTTCTTC
TRBV29-1	-	16	TRBJ2-1	-	CSVKIGSSGSYNEQFF	TGCAGCGTCAAAATAGGTTCCAGCGGCTCCTACAATGAGCAGTTCTTC
TRBV2	-	14	TRBJ2-5	many	CASSRQDEGETQYF	TGTGCCAGCAGCAGACAGGACGAGGGTGAGACCCAGTACTTC
TRBV3-1	TRBD1	17	TRBJ1-2	few	CASRQGGTGVRVYGYTF	TGTGCCAGCAGACAGGGAGGGACAGGGGTTCGAGTATATGGCTACACCTTC
TRBV5-5	-	13	TRBJ1-5	once	CASSSTGDQPQHF	TGTGCCAGCAGCTCGACGGGAGATCAGCCCCAGCATTTT
TRBV29-1	-	12	TRBJ2-3	few	CSITPSTDTQYF	TGCAGCATTACCCCTAGCACAGATACGCAGTATTTT
TRBV15	-	14	TRBJ2-1	few	CATGGRSSYNEQFF	TGTGCCACCGGAGGTCGCAGCTCCTACAATGAGCAGTTCTTC
TRBV16	-	15	TRBJ2-1	-	CASSLLTAGYNEQFF	TGTGCCAGCAGCCTTCTCACGGCGGGGTACAATGAGCAGTTCTTC
TRBV12-3/TRBV12-4	-	13	TRBJ2-5	few	CASSFGLPETQYF	TGTGCCAGCAGTTTCGGGCTCCCGGAGACCCAGTACTTC
TRBV4-1	-	13	TRBJ2-5	few	CASSPARMETQYF	TGCGCCAGCAGCCCCGCACGCATGGAGACCCAGTACTTC
TRBV10-3	TRBD1	13	TRBJ2-3	-	CAIGTGGKDTQYF	TGTGCCATAGGGACAGGAGGTAAAGATACGCAGTATTTT
TRBV29-1	-	12	TRBJ2-7	few	CSVYTRSGEQYF	TGCAGCGTTTATACACGGTCGGGCGAGCAGTACTTC
TRBV5-1	TRBD2	15	TRBJ2-3	-	CASRGAGRNTDTQYF	TGCGCCAGCAGAGGAGCGGGGCGGAACACAGATACGCAGTATTTT
TRBV5-1	-	14	TRBJ2-3	few	CASSPTWGTDTQYF	TGCGCCAGCAGCCCTACTTGGGGCACAGATACGCAGTATTTT
TRBV20-1	-	14	TRBJ2-5	many	CSANGASPQETQYF	TGCAGTGCTAACGGGGCAAGCCCCCAAGAGACCCAGTACTTC
TRBV10-3	-	11	TRBJ2-7	-	CAISESHEQYF	TGTGCCATCAGTGAGTCGCACGAGCAGTACTTC
TRBV6-5	-	17	TRBJ1-1	-	CASSSSRDGYMNTEAFF	TGTGCCAGCAGTTCCTCGCGGGACGGGTACATGAACACTGAAGCTTTCTTT
TRBV12-3/TRBV12-4	-	14	TRBJ1-1	few	CASSPSSGNTEAFF	TGTGCCAGCAGCCCCAGTTCAGGGAACACTGAAGCTTTCTTT
TRBV20-1	-	13	TRBJ2-5	few	CSARGGVGETQYF	TGCAGTGCTAGAGGAGGGGTCGGGGAGACCCAGTACTTC
TRBV20-1	-	11	TRBJ2-3	-	CSARMGDTQYF	TGCAGTGCTAGAATGGGAGATACGCAGTATTTT
TRBV29-1	TRBD1	15	TRBJ2-7	-	CSARGGTGHSYEQYF	TGCAGCGCGAGAGGGGGGACAGGCCACTCCTACGAGCAGTACTTC
TRBV7-2	TRBD1	14	TRBJ2-5	-	CASSSTGVGETQYF	TGTGCCAGCAGCTCGACAGGGGTTGGGGAGACCCAGTACTTC
TRBV12-3/TRBV12-4	-	14	TRBJ2-1	few	CASWLGLSGNEQFF	TGTGCCAGTTGGTTAGGTCTCTCTGGGAATGAGCAGTTCTTC
TRBV4-1	TRBD2	17	TRBJ2-1	-	CASSQVDMGLVYNEQFF	TGCGCCAGCAGCCAGGTCGATATGGGACTAGTCTACAATGAGCAGTTCTTC
TRBV7-9	-	11	TRBJ2-3	-	CASRLDHTQYF	TGTGCCAGCAGACTCGACCATACGCAGTATTTT
TRBV12-3/TRBV12-4	TRBD1	16	TRBJ2-1	few	CASSPGTGWTYNEQFF	TGTGCCAGCAGTCCCGGGACAGGGTGGACCTACAATGAGCAGTTCTTC
TRBV6-2/TRBV6-3	-	15	TRBJ2-7	few	CASRASGTFTYEQYF	TGTGCCAGCAGGGCCTCCGGGACTTTTACCTACGAGCAGTACTTC
TRBV3-1	TRBD2	16	TRBJ2-7	-	CASSQEGLAGYYEQYF	TGTGCCAGCAGCCAAGAAGGCCTAGCGGGTTACTACGAGCAGTACTTC
TRBV27	-	14	TRBJ2-1	-	CASSSSTAANEQFF	-
TRBV7-2	-	17	TRBJ2-7	-	CASSSRGSGRGGYEQYF	TGTGCCAGCAGCTCCCGAGGTAGTGGCAGGGGAGGATACGAGCAGTACTTC
TRBV5-1	-	16	TRBJ2-7	few	CASSLFETGTPYEQYF	TGCGCCAGCAGCTTGTTCGAGACAGGGACTCCTTACGAGCAGTACTTC
TRBV20-1	TRBD2	16	TRBJ2-1	few	CSASTRTSGGAGEQFF	TGCAGTGCTAGTACGCGGACTAGCGGAGGGGCCGGCGAGCAGTTCTTC
TRBV7-3	-	16	TRBJ2-3	few	CASSPKLGGITDTQYF	TGTGCCAGCAGCCCCAAGCTAGGTGGAATCACAGATACGCAGTATTTT